This is a list of T cell receptor beta chains from one sample in a study of blood T cell repertoires in COVID-19. Generated by immunoSEQ multiplex PCR, the TCRdb table keeps only in-frame clones and is missing some. Seen here are tens of thousands of clones, 79% observed once, and the top ten hold 11%. The source material was peripheral blood. The receptor source for this set is a man in his 70s with acute or convalescent COVID-19. Both conserved end residues are trimmed from each CDR3.

TRBJ2-7	TRBV18	ASSKQRSYEQY
TRBJ1-2	TRBV6-5	ASSYLRTGSGYGYT
TRBJ1-5	TRBV6-5	ASRKGFTGNQPQH
TRBJ1-4	TRBV4-1	ASSQATFATNEKLF
TRBJ2-7	TRBV11-2	ASSPLTGVYEQY
TRBJ2-2	TRBV10-3	AIRAGSAGNTGELF
TRBJ1-3	TRBV6-1	ASSVFATDRANGNTIY
TRBJ1-4	TRBV5-1	ASRGQDEKLF
TRBJ1-3	TRBV3-1/TRBV3-2	ASSQAISGNTIY
TRBJ2-2	TRBV11-3	ASSPFAGPTGELF
TRBJ2-3	TRBV5-1	ASSLGLAGGPDTQY
TRBJ1-1	TRBV2	ASSEVENTEAF
TRBJ1-6	TRBV5-1	ASSFGQNNSPLH
TRBJ1-4	TRBV2	ASRGTASNEKLF
TRBJ2-7	TRBV7-6	ASSRTSGAPYEQY
TRBJ2-5	TRBV18	ASSSLWTSGEGKETQY
TRBJ1-1	TRBV5-1	ASRSGGQGYEAF
TRBJ2-2	TRBV11-3	ASSLGGLETGELF
TRBJ1-2	TRBV5-1	ASSLEGRANYGYT
TRBJ1-1	TRBV7-9	ASSLGQGLGYTEAF
TRBJ1-1	TRBV28	ASSAQGSAF
TRBJ1-1	TRBV14	ASSQYRGLENTEAF
TRBJ1-6	TRBV6-2/TRBV6-3	ASSTGSYNSPLH
TRBJ1-1	TRBV7-8	ASSLSGRVNTEAF
TRBJ2-5	TRBV6-5	ASRVPSGGETQY
TRBJ1-2	TRBV18	ASSEGQAYGYT
TRBJ1-1	TRBV9	ASSVAPGSEAF
TRBJ2-1	TRBV6-5	ASSPSGGRHEQF
TRBJ2-2	TRBV6-5	ASRDRGPTGELF
TRBJ1-1	TRBV19	ASSLGTGANTEAF
TRBJ1-2	TRBV10-1	ASSQGSFGYT
TRBJ2-2	TRBV11-3	ASSSRGRGTGELF
TRBJ1-4	TRBV28	ASSFLGGGSEKLF
TRBJ1-1	TRBV25-1	ASSELGQGEAF
TRBJ1-1	TRBV2	ASSEGRATF
TRBJ1-2	TRBV9	ASSGFTGANYGYT
TRBJ2-3	TRBV19	ASSIGGADTQY
TRBJ2-1	TRBV30	AWSVMRGGDNEQF
TRBJ2-5	TRBV19	ASSMSDSGRETQY
TRBJ1-6	TRBV3-1/TRBV3-2	ASSQRDKYSPLH